This T cell receptor beta chain was recovered during a study of STAT5B mutations in CD4+ large granular lymphocyte leukemia. The assay was run at survey level. Data came from immunoSEQ multiplex PCR; TCRdb stores just in-frame clones and leaves some out. Found here are roughly 34,000 clones, over 65% of them singletons; the top ten hold roughly 7.1%. This CDR3 contains 19 residues. CDR1 and CDR2 from the germline V gene are SGHRS and YFSETQ. Trimming removed 4 bases from V and 0 bases from J, with 23 bases in between. The receptor comes from a human donor in good health. The V call is TRBV5-1, the J call TRBJ2-4, with D possibly matching TRBD1 (6 bases). Input material: CD4+ T cells from blood buffy coats. The CDR3 reads CASSPYRVFDSLAKNIQYF. In DNA, the CDR3 is TGCGCCAGCAGCCCCTACAGGGTATTCGATTCTTTAGCCAAAAACATTCAGTACTTC.